Detailed here is one T cell receptor (beta chain). This receptor's antigen is unknown. The record has no base qualities; no much larger clone is one base away. These data belong to a study of T cell clones after liver transplantation (dated by TCRdb to about 2019). General notes on the study: The samples were obtained from ITN030ST, a randomized trial that attempted immunosuppression withdrawal within 2 years after liver transplantation. Donor-reactive T cell clones were identified by TCRbeta sequencing after a pre-transplant mixed lymphocyte reaction and then tracked in post-transplant blood. As an antigen-independent comparator for the donor-reactive sequences, third party-reactive TCRbeta sequences from pre-transplant MLRs were identified as well. Blood samples were collected pre-transplant, pre-randomization before withdrawal, and post-randomization after either full withdrawal or failed withdrawal. Subjects received no induction therapy and standard immunosuppression until randomization at 12-24 months post-transplant. A cohort of 8 liver transplant recipients was studied, of whom 3 were classified as tolerant and 5 as non-tolerant. Tolerance meant complete immunosuppression withdrawal for at least one year without liver enzymes rising beyond twice the upper limit of normal. Three of the eight recipients were HCV-positive; the others were transplanted for non-autoimmune, non-viral indications. The study at large found these results: Since no allograft tissue specimens were available, donor-reactive T cells may have migrated into the graft instead of being deleted. Once repertoire turnover was taken into account, donor-reactive detection showed a significant reduction for CD4 in 7 of 8 subjects and for CD8 in 8 of 8. Low numbers of available donor cells limited the measurable donor-reactive repertoire in a couple of subjects. Donor-reactive sequences declined more than third party-reactive ones, suggesting partial antigen-specific deletion unrelated to withdrawal success. Because of small, heterogeneous patient numbers and non-standardized post-transplant time points, the conclusions were only preliminary. Circulating donor-reactive CD4 TCRbeta sequences fell significantly post-transplant in most of the 8 subjects, irrespective of tolerance or HCV status.

The cysteine opens and the phenylalanine closes a CDR3 of 16 amino acids. Kept here is only the CDR3 DNA, which spans 48 bases and is read in frame from base 1. Based on the germline V gene, the CDR1 and CDR2 sequences are SGHTA and FQGNSA. Trimming takes 2 bases from V and 1 base from J, and the germline ends sit 11 bases apart. Frozen genomic DNA underwent high-throughput TCRbeta CDR3 sequencing by immunoSEQ, including PCR amplification, mapping, bias correction and internal controls. The paper's processing steps were these. Only productive rearrangements were retained, and each unique TCRbeta sequence was defined by its CDR3 nucleotide sequence together with its V and J gene. For a sequence to be called donor-reactive, it needed a frequency of at least 0.01% and at least 5-fold expansion in CFSE-low cells compared with unstimulated pre-transplant cells. Per-subject minimum frequency thresholds, based on the lowest-template unstimulated sample, ensured at least 90% detection power. Repertoire turnover was measured by Jensen-Shannon divergence between the top 1000 TCRbeta sequences post- and pre-transplant. Changes in detection of donor-reactive sequences were assessed with two-sided Fisher's exact tests. TCRdb took over this immuneACCESS table, retaining in-frame rearrangements with V and J assigned. Such tables are incomplete; in checked studies, under half of the missing clones stem from an unresolved V gene, and the remainder is unexplained. That table gives V, J and clone size, and the DNA gave D and trimming. A total of 65,000 to 85,000 clones appear in this sample, around 84% of them only once. 2% to 2.5% of the sample goes to the ten largest clones.

Unstimulated PBMCs, after thawing, were stained for CD3, CD4 and CD8 and then FACS-sorted into CD3+CD4+ and CD3+CD8+ populations. All 8 studied subjects were randomized to withdrawal of immunosuppression. The Qiagen DNeasy Blood and Tissue Kit was used for isolation of genomic DNA. The chain couples TRBV7-2 to TRBJ2-2; no confident D gene assignment can be made. The sequenced sample was CD4+ T cells from blood, obtained roughly 50 months after liver transplant. The receptor was derived from a human patient who received a liver transplant. Following a transplant, a fraction of the T cells may be traceable to the graft donor. The CDR3 region reads CASSLYNSLNTGELFF. The bases read TGTGCCAGCAGCTTATATAACAGCTTGAACACCGGGGAGCTGTTTTTT.